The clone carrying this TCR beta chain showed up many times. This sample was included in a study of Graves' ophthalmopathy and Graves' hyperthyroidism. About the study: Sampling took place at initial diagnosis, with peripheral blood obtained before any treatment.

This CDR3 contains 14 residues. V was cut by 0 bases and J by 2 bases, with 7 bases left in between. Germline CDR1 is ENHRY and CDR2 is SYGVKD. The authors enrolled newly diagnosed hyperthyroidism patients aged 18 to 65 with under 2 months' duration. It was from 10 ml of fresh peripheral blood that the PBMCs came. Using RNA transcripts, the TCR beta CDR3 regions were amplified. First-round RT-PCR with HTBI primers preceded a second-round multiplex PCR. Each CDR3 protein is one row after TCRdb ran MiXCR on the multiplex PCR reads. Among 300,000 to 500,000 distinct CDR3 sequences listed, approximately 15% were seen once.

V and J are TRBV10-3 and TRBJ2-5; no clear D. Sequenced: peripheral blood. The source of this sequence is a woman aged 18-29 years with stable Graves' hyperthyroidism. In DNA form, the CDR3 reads TGTGCCATCAGTGAGTCGTCCCAGCAAGAGACCCAGTACTTC. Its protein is CAISESSQQETQYF.